This is a list of T cell receptor beta chains from one sample in a study of T cell responses to AZD1222 COVID-19 vaccine. Repertoires were generated with immunoSEQ multiplex PCR, while TCRdb's copy carries only in-frame clones and drops some. The table lists over 75,000 clones, over 85% of them singletons. Specimen: peripheral blood, collected on day 0 of AZD1222 vaccination. These receptors all come from an adult in good health. Each CDR3 is given with its conserved first and last residue. The D gene is left open where the match is weak. Some rows mark clone size as missing; the rest say once, few, many or name a class of expanded clone.

v_gene,abundance,j_gene,d_gene,CDR3aa,CDR3nt
TRBV5-1,-,TRBJ1-1,-,CASSLRTANTEAFF,TGCGCCAGCAGCTTGAGGACAGCGAACACTGAAGCTTTCTTT
TRBV27,-,TRBJ1-5,-,CASSLSYNQPQHF,TGTGCCAGCAGTTTAAGTTACAATCAGCCCCAGCATTTT
TRBV19,once,TRBJ2-1,TRBD2,CASSGRLAGGFNEQFF,TGTGCCAGTAGTGGGCGACTAGCGGGAGGGTTCAATGAGCAGTTCTTC
TRBV10-1,-,TRBJ1-5,TRBD1,CASIGDRIFNSNQPQHF,TGCGCCAGCATCGGGGACAGGATTTTTAATAGCAATCAGCCCCAGCATTTT
TRBV30,-,TRBJ1-5,TRBD1,CAWSGGQGYQPQHF,TGTGCCTGGAGTGGGGGACAGGGGTACCAGCCCCAGCATTTT
TRBV4-3,-,TRBJ1-6,TRBD1,CASSQGQGDNSPLHF,TGCGCCAGCAGCCAAGGACAGGGAGATAATTCACCCCTCCACTTT
TRBV21-1,-,TRBJ1-2,-,CASGRTGLNTPTNYGYTF,TGTGCCAGCGGTCGGACAGGGCTTAACACGCCTACGAACTATGGCTACACCTTC
TRBV28,-,TRBJ2-7,TRBD1,CASSGTGAASYEQYF,TGTGCCAGCAGTGGAACAGGGGCCGCCTCCTACGAGCAGTACTTC
TRBV25-1,-,TRBJ2-7,-,CASRPSGSSYEQYF,TGTGCCAGCCGTCCGTCCGGAAGCTCCTACGAGCAGTACTTC
TRBV19,-,TRBJ1-2,-,CASSDWGREYYGYTF,TGTGCCAGTAGTGATTGGGGCAGGGAATACTATGGCTACACCTTC
TRBV5-1,-,TRBJ2-2,TRBD1,CASTDPDRGTTGELFF,TGCGCCAGCACTGACCCCGACAGGGGGACCACCGGGGAGCTGTTTTTT
TRBV7-9,once,TRBJ2-1,TRBD2,CASSWTSGGNEQFF,TGTGCCAGCAGCTGGACTAGCGGGGGGAATGAGCAGTTCTTC
TRBV6-5,-,TRBJ2-1,-,CASKVLPQGGEQFF,TGTGCCAGCAAAGTGTTACCCCAAGGAGGTGAGCAGTTCTTC
TRBV10-2,-,TRBJ2-1,-,CASRRGSLNEQFF,TGCGCCAGCAGGAGGGGATCCCTTAATGAGCAGTTCTTC
TRBV5-4,-,TRBJ1-2,-,CASSSPDYGYTF,TGTGCCAGCAGCTCCCCCGACTATGGCTACACCTTC
TRBV6-1,-,TRBJ2-1,-,CASSEAQRLPTFF,TGTGCCAGCAGTGAAGCACAGAGACTCCCCACGTTCTTC
TRBV11-2,-,TRBJ2-5,-,CASSLQKQETQYF,TGTGCCAGCAGCCTACAAAAGCAAGAGACCCAGTACTTC
TRBV19,-,TRBJ2-2,TRBD1,CASSLGQGNAGELFF,TGTGCCAGTAGTCTGGGACAGGGGAACGCCGGGGAGCTGTTTTTT
TRBV3-1/TRBV3-2,once,TRBJ2-2,-,CASSQVGTGELFF,TGTGCCAGCAGCCAAGTGGGTACCGGGGAGCTGTTTTTT
TRBV19,few,TRBJ1-1,-,CASSEQGTEAFF,TGTGCCAGTAGTGAACAGGGTACTGAAGCTTTCTTT
TRBV19,-,TRBJ1-1,-,CASIHSVMTEAFF,TGTGCCAGTATTCACAGCGTCATGACTGAAGCTTTCTTT
TRBV5-1,-,TRBJ2-1,TRBD2,CASSLGGLADYNEQFF,TGCGCCAGCAGCTTGGGGGGACTAGCGGACTACAATGAGCAGTTCTTC
TRBV10-3,-,TRBJ1-5,-,CAISDRGLGNQPQHF,TGTGCCATCAGTGATAGGGGCCTAGGCAATCAGCCCCAGCATTTT
TRBV4-2,once,TRBJ1-4,TRBD1,CASSQEAGRGREKLFF,TGTGCCAGCAGCCAAGAGGCGGGCAGGGGGCGCGAAAAACTGTTTTTT
TRBV24-1,-,TRBJ2-5,-,CATMDDYQETQYF,TGTGCCACGATGGACGACTACCAAGAGACCCAGTACTTC
TRBV7-8,once,TRBJ2-5,-,CASSFSRASQETQYF,TGTGCCAGCAGCTTTTCGAGGGCCTCCCAAGAGACCCAGTACTTC
TRBV12-3/TRBV12-4,-,TRBJ2-3,-,CASSFLTDTQYF,TGTGCCAGCAGTTTTCTCACAGATACGCAGTATTTT
TRBV2,-,TRBJ2-7,-,CASRDQTYEQYF,TGTGCCAGCAGGGACCAGACCTACGAGCAGTACTTC
TRBV5-4,once,TRBJ2-1,-,CASSKEGGAYNEQFF,TGTGCCAGCAGTAAGGAGGGGGGGGCCTACAATGAGCAGTTCTTC
TRBV6-5,-,TRBJ2-7,-,CASSSEQGRTKQYF,TGTGCCAGCAGTTCAGAACAGGGAAGAACAAAGCAGTACTTC
TRBV19,-,TRBJ2-2,TRBD1,CASSTDRGRRGGELFF,TGTGCCAGTAGTACCGACAGGGGGAGGCGCGGCGGGGAGCTGTTTTTT
TRBV5-4,-,TRBJ2-1,-,CASSLGGTLDEQFF,TGTGCCAGCAGCTTGGGAGGGACACTGGATGAGCAGTTCTTC
TRBV18,-,TRBJ1-5,-,CASSRGAPAINQPQHF,TGTGCCAGCTCGAGAGGGGCACCCGCAATCAATCAGCCCCAGCATTTT
TRBV19,-,TRBJ1-1,-,CASSIVLRSSTEAFF,TGTGCCAGTAGTATTGTTCTGAGATCGAGCACTGAAGCTTTCTTT
TRBV6-5,-,TRBJ2-1,TRBD1,CASRLGQGDEQFF,TGTGCCAGCAGGCTAGGACAGGGCGATGAGCAGTTCTTC
TRBV19,-,TRBJ2-7,-,CASSISTGPNEQYF,TGTGCCAGTAGTATCTCGACGGGCCCTAACGAGCAGTACTTC
TRBV6-5,once,TRBJ1-2,-,CASSLRTESYGYTF,TGTGCCAGCAGTTTAAGGACAGAGAGCTATGGCTACACCTTC
TRBV6-5,-,TRBJ1-2,-,CASSPGGGGYTF,TGTGCCAGCAGTCCCGGGGGCGGTGGCTACACCTTC
TRBV27,-,TRBJ1-2,-,CASSNDRNGIYGYTF,TGTGCCAGCAGTAACGACAGAAATGGGATCTATGGCTACACCTTC